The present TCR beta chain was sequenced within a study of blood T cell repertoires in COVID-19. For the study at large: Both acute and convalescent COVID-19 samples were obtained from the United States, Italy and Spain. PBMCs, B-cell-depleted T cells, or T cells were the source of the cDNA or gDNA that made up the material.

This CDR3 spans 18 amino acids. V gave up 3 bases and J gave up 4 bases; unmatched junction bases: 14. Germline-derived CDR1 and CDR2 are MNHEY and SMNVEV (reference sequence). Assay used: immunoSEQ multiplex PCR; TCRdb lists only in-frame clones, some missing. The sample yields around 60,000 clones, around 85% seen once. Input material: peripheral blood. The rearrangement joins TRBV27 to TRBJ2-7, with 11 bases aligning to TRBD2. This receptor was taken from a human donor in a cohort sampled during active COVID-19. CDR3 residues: CASSFGVLAGVLEYEQYF. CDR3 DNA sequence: TGTGCCAGCAGTTTCGGTGTACTAGCGGGAGTACTGGAGTACGAGCAGTACTTC.